This T cell receptor (beta chain) emerged from a study of cytomegalovirus exposure and HLA in healthy donors. On this clone: Its cognate antigen is unknown.

Study-level points and caveats: A later analysis reportedly found fewer N-insertions in an Asian-associated ancestry cluster than the roughly 700-donor mean. TCR beta sequences numbering 15,000 to 20,000 were associated with HLA alleles at 0.05 false discovery rate in a later analysis. It was confirmed in vitro that three of the CMV-associated chains were specific for CMV antigens.

The PCR made use of 60 Vbeta and 13 Jbeta primers. As originally analysed: A later analysis tallied tens of millions of unique TCR beta chains, around 12 million of them shared. The protocol was immunoSEQ multiplex PCR, while the TCRdb copy is restricted to in-frame clones and leaves out a portion. V and J calls and clone size are as listed in that table; D and trimming were resolved from the DNA. The table lists roughly 200,000 clones, about 87% of them singletons. The CDR3 is made up of 14 amino acids. V shed 6 bases and J shed 0 bases, with 11 bases lying between them. CDR1 and CDR2 from the germline V gene are SGHTA and FQGNSA.

The rearrangement joins TRBV7-2 to TRBJ1-2; perhaps TRBD1 as D (6 bases). The source is a man aged 25-45 years in good health and CMV-seronegative. The sample taken for sequencing was PBMCs. DNA for the CDR3: TGTGCCAGCAGGGTGACAGGTACTAACTATGGCTACACCTTC. It specifies CASRVTGTNYGYTF.